Sequencing of this T cell receptor beta chain was carried out in a study of lymphopenia after photon versus proton radiotherapy. Study-wide results and limits: After the lymphocyte nadir, photon-treated repertoires showed oligoclonal expansion, especially of CD8+ Temra cells. A bigger post-nadir fall in TCR diversity correlated inversely with survival time in deceased patients. Only patients who died were analyzed for survival; proton advantage is unproven. Photon-treated patients lost naive T cells and TCR diversity; proton-treated stayed stable.

The germline gives CDR1 LNHDA, CDR2 SQIVND (reference sequence). Trimming removed 4 bases at V and 2 bases at J, with 11 bases between. The CDR3 is 14 amino acids. Assay used: immunoSEQ multiplex PCR; TCRdb lists only in-frame clones, some missing. Altogether about 26,000 clones are present, 85% to 90% being singletons, with the ten largest covering about 5.2%. Notes on this clone: As yet, its antigen is unknown.

The clonotype was recovered from a man aged 25 to 40 with gastric cancer. Sample: peripheral blood, taken from a patient treated with photon-based radiotherapy. The chain has TRBV19 and TRBJ2-5; D possibly corresponds to TRBD2 (5 bases). The CDR3 sequence is CASSRASSQETQYF. CDR3 bases: TGTGCCAGTAGTAGAGCTAGCAGTCAAGAGACCCAGTACTTC.